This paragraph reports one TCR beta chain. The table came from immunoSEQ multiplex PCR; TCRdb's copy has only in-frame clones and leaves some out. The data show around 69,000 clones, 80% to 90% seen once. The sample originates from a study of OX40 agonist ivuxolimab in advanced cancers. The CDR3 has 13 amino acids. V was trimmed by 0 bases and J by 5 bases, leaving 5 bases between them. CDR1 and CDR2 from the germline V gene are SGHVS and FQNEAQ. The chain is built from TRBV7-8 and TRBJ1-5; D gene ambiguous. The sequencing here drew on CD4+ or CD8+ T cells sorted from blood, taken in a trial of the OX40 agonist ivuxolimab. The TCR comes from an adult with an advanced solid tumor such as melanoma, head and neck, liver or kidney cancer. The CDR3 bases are TGTGCCAGCAGCTTAGCTTTGGATCAGCCCCAGCATTTT. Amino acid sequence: CASSLALDQPQHF.